These 28 T cell receptor beta chains came from one sample sequenced in a study of blood T cells in healthy people across ages. It was with a sample-barcoded 5' primer and a J-beta primer mix that a second PCR of about 6 to 11 cycles was run. MiXCR, run by TCRdb on the 5' RACE reads, gives a single entry per CDR3 protein. The sample lists 720,000 or so distinct CDR3 sequences; 35% to 50% were seen once. Sequenced material: blood. The receptor set was obtained from a man older than 75 in good health.

This clonotype appeared many times. The chain has TRBV20-1 and TRBJ2-1; 13 nucleotides match TRBD2. Trimming cost V 6 bases and J 2 bases; bases outside gene matches: 13. CDR1 DFQATT and CDR2 SNEGSKA come from the germline V gene (reference sequence). CDR3 length equals 18 residues. CDR3 loop: CSALQGPGTSGTYNEQFF. In DNA, the CDR3 is TGCAGTGCGCTACAGGGGCCCGGGACTAGCGGGACCTACAATGAGCAGTTCTTC.

This clonotype was found a few times. The J gene is TRBJ2-1, the V gene TRBV6-2 or TRBV6-3; D is undetermined. Deletions cut 4 bases from V and 4 bases from J, with 8 bases between. The CDR3 consists of 13 residues. Looked up from germline, CDR1 is MNHEY and CDR2 is SVGEGT. CDR3 sequence reads: CASSSQIYNEQFF. DNA for the CDR3: TGTGCCAGCAGTTCTCAGATTTACAATGAGCAGTTCTTC.

This clonotype was seen at least ten times. The gene calls are TRBV29-1 and TRBJ1-6, with 8 bases fitting TRBD1. The trim removed 6 bases at V and 9 bases at J, leaving 7 bases unmatched. The CDR3 spans 13 residues. Germline values: CDR1 SQVTM, CDR2 ANQGSEA. The CDR3 sequence: CSVVDRGSSPLHF. The CDR3 bases are TGCAGCGTGGTCGACAGGGGCTCTTCACCCCTCCACTTT.

This clonotype was seen more than once but under ten times. The V and J genes are TRBV6-5 and TRBJ1-1; a possible D gene is TRBD1 (5 bases). Germline V gene data show CDR1 as MNHEY and CDR2 as SVGAGI. The CDR3 runs to 14 residues. Trimming pared 0 bases from V and 5 bases from J, leaving 10 bases between. As DNA, the CDR3 is TGTGCCAGCAGTTACTCCACAGGTATTACTGAAGCTTTCTTT. Protein: CASSYSTGITEAFF.

V usage is TRBV5-1 and J usage is TRBJ2-5; D is possibly TRBD2 (5 bases). The germline V gene encodes CDR1 SGHRS and CDR2 YFSETQ. The V and J ends lost 2 bases and 5 bases respectively, with 19 bases between them. The CDR3 is made up of 16 amino acids. CDR3 loop: CASSLFPSSSRETQYF. DNA of the CDR3: TGCGCCAGCAGCTTATTCCCTAGCTCGTCCCGGGAGACCCAGTACTTC.

The chain has TRBV25-1 and TRBJ2-7, with 7 bases aligning to TRBD1. The germline gives CDR1 MGHDK, CDR2 SYGVNS. The CDR3 runs to 14 residues. V was clipped by 10 bases and J by 3 bases; unmatched bases: 12. The CDR3 coding sequence is TGTGCCACCTATTCAGACCGGGACAGCTACGAGCAGTACTTC. Its translation is CATYSDRDSYEQYF.

This clonotype was observed a few times. V gene TRBV2 combines with J gene TRBJ2-1, with D possibly TRBD2 on 6 matching bases. This CDR3 comprises 14 residues. Trimming removed 4 bases at V and 12 bases at J, with 19 bases between. Germline V gene data show CDR1 as SNHLY and CDR2 as FYNNEI. The CDR3 nucleotides read TGTGCCAGCAGTGCCCTGACTAGTCTAACGATGCAGTTCTTC. The encoded protein is CASSALTSLTMQFF.

This clonotype showed up many times. The chain joins TRBV27 to TRBJ2-4, with 10 bases lining up with TRBD1. The closer fit of TRBJ2-7 to the DNA end suggests the J call may be wrong. Germline lookup yields CDR1 MNHEY and CDR2 SMNVEV (reference sequence). This CDR3 is built from 14 residues. CDR3 sequence: CASSLTDRGYEQYF. For the CDR3, the DNA is TGTGCCAGCAGTTTGACGGACAGGGGGTACGAGCAGTACTTC.

This clonotype was detected only a few times. The chain links TRBV28 to TRBJ1-4; 9 bases align to TRBD1. The CDR3 is 16 amino acids. Germline V gives CDR1 MDHEN, CDR2 SYDVKM. Trimming removed 4 bases from V and 3 bases from J; junction bases left unmatched: 6. CDR3 nucleotide sequence: TGTGCCAGCAGTTCAATACAGGGGGCGGCTAATGAAAAACTGTTTTTT. Protein: CASSSIQGAANEKLFF.

This clonotype has just a few counts. The rearrangement uses TRBV20-1 and TRBJ1-1; 8 bases are a match to TRBD1. V lost 0 bases to trimming and J lost 8 bases; unmatched junction nucleotides: 8. The germline V gene encodes CDR1 DFQATT and CDR2 SNEGSKA (reference sequence). The CDR3 consists of 14 residues. Here the CDR3 reads CSARDPRGLEEAFF. Written as DNA, the CDR3 is TGCAGTGCTAGAGATCCCAGGGGGCTGGAGGAAGCTTTCTTT.

Turning to this clonotype: An end of the junction differs from the germline gene, which may be a read error. The rearrangement joins TRBV20-1 to TRBJ2-5; D possibly corresponds to TRBD2 (6 bases). CDR1 DFQATT and CDR2 SNEGSKA come from the germline V gene (reference sequence). The length of the CDR3 is 14 residues. The CDR3 DNA follows: TGCAGTGCTGGAGACCGGGGGTCCCAAGAGACCCAGTACTTC. Amino acids: CSAGDRGSQETQYF.

There are many counts of this clonotype. This sequence joins TRBV28 and TRBJ2-7, with TRBD2 identical over 10 bases. The CDR3 length is 15 residues. From germline, CDR1 is MDHEN and CDR2 SYDVKM. Germline trimming cut 2 bases from V and 6 bases from J; bases unmatched to any gene: 7. The CDR3 DNA sequence: TGTGCCAGCAGTTTAGGGACTAGCGCGAGGAGCGAGCAGTACTTC. Translating it yields CASSLGTSARSEQYF.

This sequence joins TRBV12-3 or TRBV12-4 and TRBJ2-6, with D maybe TRBD2 (6 bases). This CDR3 has 16 amino acids. V dropped 4 bases and J dropped 0 bases, with 10 bases sitting between them. The CDR3 here is CASSWEVSSGANVLTF. CDR3 sequence (DNA): TGTGCCAGCAGTTGGGAGGTTTCCTCTGGGGCCAACGTCCTGACTTTC.

This chain links TRBV7-2 with TRBJ1-2, with TRBD1 as a possible D gene (5 bases). Trimming stripped 5 bases from V and 2 bases from J, with 12 bases between. The CDR3 is made up of 14 amino acids. Germline V gene data show CDR1 as SGHTA and CDR2 as FQGNSA. Here the CDR3 DNA reads TGTGCCAGCAGCGCCTACTCAGGGAACTATGGCTACACCTTC. Translating it yields CASSAYSGNYGYTF. Full variable domain (remainder filled in from reference TRBV7-2 and TRBJ1-2): GAGVSQSPSNKVTEKGKDVELRCDPISGHTALYWYRQSLGQGLEFLIYFQGNSAPDKSGLPSDRFSAERTGGSVSTLTIQRTQQEDSAVYLCASSAYSGNYGYTFGSGTRLTVV.

The chain has TRBV29-1 and TRBJ2-7; 9 nucleotides match TRBD2. V was pared by 4 bases and J by 4 bases, with 2 bases of the junction left unmatched. This CDR3 region has 12 residues. Per germline, CDR1 SQVTM and CDR2 ANQGSEA. CDR3: CSVAGLAYEQYF. CDR3 coding DNA: TGCAGCGTTGCGGGACTAGCATACGAGCAGTACTTC.

This clonotype was seen many times. Here the CDR3 reads CASSPYRQASTDTQYF. In nucleotides, the CDR3 is TGTGCCAGCAGTCCGTACCGACAGGCGAGCACAGATACGCAGTATTTT. The chain has TRBV9 and TRBJ2-3; weak D call: TRBD1 (6 bases). Germline CDR1 reads SGDLS; CDR2 reads YYNGEE. This CDR3 comprises 16 residues. The V gene lost 5 bases and the J gene lost 0 bases, with 16 bases spanning the gap.

This rearrangement joins TRBV29-1 to TRBJ2-3; TRBD2 matches 9 bases. Losses at the gene ends were 1 base for V and 3 bases for J; bases not matched to a gene: 5. The CDR3 has 15 amino acids. Germline V lookup: CDR1 SQVTM, CDR2 ANQGSEA. In DNA, the CDR3 is TGCAGCGTTGAAGCTGTGGGACTAGCAACAGATACGCAGTATTTT. It codes for CSVEAVGLATDTQYF.

The chain uses TRBV5-4 and TRBJ1-2, with 8 positions matching TRBD1. Germline-derived CDR1 and CDR2 are SGHNT and YYREEE (reference sequence). The trim removed 5 bases at V and 8 bases at J, leaving 17 bases unmatched. The CDR3 length is 16 residues. The CDR3 is CASSSPSPDREAGYTF. CDR3 DNA: TGTGCCAGCAGTAGCCCCAGCCCGGACAGGGAAGCGGGCTACACCTTC. Variable domain in full (rest from reference TRBV5-4 and TRBJ1-2): ETGVTQSPTHLIKTRGQQVTLRCSSQSGHNTVSWYQQALGQGPQFIFQYYREEENGRGNFPPRFSGLQFPNYSSELNVNALELDDSALYLCASSSPSPDREAGYTFGSGTRLTVV.

This clonotype was seen only a few times. CDR3 DNA sequence: TGTGCCAGCAGCCCGGGGGTGAGCTCCTACAATGAGCAGTTCTTC. Translating it yields CASSPGVSSYNEQFF. The chain has TRBV7-2 and TRBJ2-1, with D possibly being TRBD2 (6 bases). The CDR3 has 15 amino acids. The germline CDR1 and CDR2 sequences are SGHTA and FQGNSA. The V end was cut by 5 bases, the J end by 0 bases, with 11 bases between. Filled out from reference TRBV7-2 and TRBJ2-1, the complete variable domain reads GAGVSQSPSNKVTEKGKDVELRCDPISGHTALYWYRQSLGQGLEFLIYFQGNSAPDKSGLPSDRFSAERTGGSVSTLTIQRTQQEDSAVYLCASSPGVSSYNEQFFGPGTRLTVL.

This clonotype was seen only once. The chain joins TRBV21-1 to TRBJ2-3. TRBV21-1 is described as a pseudogene. This CDR3 is 14 amino acids long. The CDR3 sequence: CASSKKNRGDTQYF. CDR3 nucleotide sequence: TGTGCCAGCAGCAAAAAGAACAGAGGAGATACGCAGTATTTT.

The table lists this clonotype with a few counts. This sequence joins TRBV5-6 and TRBJ2-1; 11 bases agree with TRBD2. The DNA end lines up better with TRBJ2-7; the J call may be wrong. Germline loops: CDR1 SGHDT, CDR2 YYEEEE. This CDR3 spans 19 amino acids. The CDR3 is CASSWTLAGGPLSYNEQYF. CDR3 nucleotide sequence: TGTGCCAGCAGCTGGACCTTAGCGGGAGGGCCCCTCTCCTACAATGAGCAGTACTTC.

Regarding this clonotype: Since a much larger clone is just one base distant, this may be a read error. The gene calls are TRBV7-2 and TRBJ2-3; no firm D call. V was cut by 4 bases and J by 4 bases, with 9 bases left in between. The CDR3 is 13 residues long. Germline-derived CDR1 and CDR2 are SGHTA and FQGNSA. Written as DNA, the CDR3 is TGTGCCAGCAGCTGGGTGGCGGCAGATACGCAGTATTTT. It yields the protein CASSWVAADTQYF.

This sequence joins TRBV15 and TRBJ2-7; D tentatively fits TRBD1 or TRBD2 (6 bases each). This CDR3 spans 16 amino acids. Trimming pared 0 bases from V and 7 bases from J, leaving 19 bases between. Germline V gene lookup returns CDR1 LNHNV and CDR2 YYDKDF (reference sequence). The CDR3 spells CATSREGGLSKDEQYF. The CDR3 DNA sequence: TGTGCCACCAGCAGAGAAGGGGGACTTTCGAAGGATGAGCAGTACTTC.

This clonotype was observed a handful of times. V usage is TRBV20-1 and J usage is TRBJ2-7, with 10 positions matching TRBD1. Per the germline V gene, CDR1 is DFQATT and CDR2 is SNEGSKA (reference sequence). With V trimmed by 6 bases and J by 0 bases, 8 bases remained unmatched. The CDR3 sequence is 15 residues long. The CDR3 region is CSAMVGQGFSYEQYF. Written as DNA, the CDR3 is TGCAGTGCGATGGTGGGACAGGGGTTCTCCTACGAGCAGTACTTC.

This clonotype showed up just a few times. The gene calls are TRBV18 and TRBJ2-1; 7 nucleotides match TRBD2. CDR1 is KGHSH, CDR2 LQKENI, per germline. The length of the CDR3 is 15 residues. J was trimmed by 6 bases and V by 0 bases; bases with no gene match: 5. DNA of the CDR3: TGTGCCAGCTCACCACCAGCGGGACCCCCCAATGAGCAGTTCTTC. This codes for CASSPPAGPPNEQFF.

This clonotype was recorded a few times. The chain links TRBV20-1 to TRBJ1-2, with 7 bases fitting TRBD1. Germline lookup yields CDR1 DFQATT and CDR2 SNEGSKA (reference sequence). The CDR3 totals 13 residues. Trimming took 4 bases from V and 4 from J; bases not matched to a gene: 6. The CDR3 loop reads CSAIPSGGYGYTF. The CDR3 region has the DNA TGCAGTGCTATCCCTTCAGGGGGCTATGGCTACACCTTC.

The gene calls are TRBV14 and TRBJ2-7; TRBD1 matches 8 bases. The CDR3 covers 14 residues. Germline CDR1 and CDR2: SGHDN and FVKESK. The ends lost 4 bases at V and 6 bases at J; junction bases unmatched: 8. CDR3 DNA: TGTGCCAGCAGCCCAAACAGGGGGTTGGGCGAGCAGTACTTC. This translates into CASSPNRGLGEQYF.

This clonotype has a handful of counts. V is TRBV29-1 and J is TRBJ2-1, with D possibly TRBD1 on 8 matching bases. From germline, CDR1 is SQVTM and CDR2 ANQGSEA. V lost 4 bases to trimming and J lost 9 bases, with 19 bases between them. The CDR3 has 14 residues. CDR3 nucleotide sequence: TGCAGCGTTGGCAGGGGGCTGGGGGAGGGTGAGCAGTTCTTC. Translated: CSVGRGLGEGEQFF.